This is a list of T cell receptor beta chains from one sample in a study of human versus mouse CDR3 diversity and MHC coevolution. Some clones are missing from TCRdb's copy, which holds only in-frame ones; the method was immunoSEQ multiplex PCR. The profile shows tens of thousands of clones, over 85% of them singletons. Sequencing input: naive CD4+ T cells from blood. These receptors were taken from a person between 25 and 69 years old in good health. The CDR3 runs from the conserved cysteine through the conserved F or W. The D gene is left open where the match is weak. Part of the rows lack a size; the others show once, few, many or a class for expanded clones.

>13|.|TRBV11-3|TRBJ2-5|.
CASSLVFGETQYF
TGTGCCAGCAGCTTAGTGTTCGGTGAGACCCAGTACTTC
>16|.|TRBV10-2|TRBJ2-2|.
CASSDIETHFAGELFF
TGCGCCAGCAGTGATATCGAGACACATTTCGCCGGGGAGCTGTTTTTT
>15|TRBD2|TRBV2|TRBJ2-1|.
CASRGTSGSHNEQFF
TGTGCCAGCAGGGGGACTAGCGGGAGTCACAATGAGCAGTTCTTC
>14|TRBD1|TRBV10-3|TRBJ2-7|.
CAINGGTGSYEQYF
TGTGCCATCAATGGAGGGACAGGGTCCTACGAGCAGTACTTC
>13|.|TRBV9|TRBJ2-1|.
CASSVEQGRGAFF
TGTGCCAGCAGCGTAGAGCAGGGGCGTGGGGCGTTCTTC
>11|TRBD2|TRBV28|TRBJ2-1|once
CASSLREGEFF
TGTGCCAGCAGTTTAAGGGAGGGAGAGTTCTTC
>15|.|TRBV18|TRBJ2-1|.
CASSPPSSSYNEQFF
TGTGCCAGCTCACCACCTTCCAGCTCCTACAATGAGCAGTTCTTC
>13|.|TRBV6-1|TRBJ1-6|.
CASSDRGSRALHF
TGTGCCAGCAGTGATAGGGGGTCAAGGGCCCTCCACTTT
>13|.|TRBV27|TRBJ2-7|.
CASSLTGSYEQYF
TGTGCCAGCAGTCTCACAGGTTCCTACGAGCAGTACTTC
>12|.|TRBV19|TRBJ1-1|.
CASRREGGEAFF
TGTGCCAGTAGACGGGAGGGGGGTGAAGCTTTCTTT
>14|TRBD2|TRBV5-1|TRBJ2-7|.
CASSSTSGAYEQYF
TGCGCCAGCAGCTCAACTAGCGGAGCCTACGAGCAGTACTTC
>15|.|TRBV11-1|TRBJ1-6|.
CASSLSGGAGSPLHF
TGTGCCAGCAGCCTCAGCGGAGGGGCGGGGTCACCCCTCCACTTT
>14|TRBD2|TRBV27|TRBJ2-4|.
CASYLRGAGNIQYF
TGTGCCAGCTATTTGCGGGGGGCGGGAAACATTCAGTACTTC
>15|TRBD2|TRBV6-5|TRBJ2-1|.
CASSSPGLAANEQFF
TGTGCCAGCAGTTCACCGGGACTAGCGGCTAATGAGCAGTTCTTC
>15|.|TRBV27|TRBJ2-2|.
CASSLLQGIAGELFF
TGTGCCAGCAGTTTATTACAGGGAATTGCCGGGGAGCTGTTTTTT
>19|.|TRBV7-2|TRBJ1-1|.
CASSFEGAPGLRSNTEAFF
TGTGCCAGCAGCTTTGAAGGGGCGCCCGGGTTGAGGTCGAACACTGAAGCTTTCTTT
>13|.|TRBV6-6|TRBJ1-2|.
CASGRGLSYGYTF
TGTGCCAGCGGGCGGGGATTATCCTATGGCTACACCTTC
>18|.|TRBV27|TRBJ2-1|.
CASPGVSRGPPSYNEQFF
TGTGCCAGTCCCGGGGTTTCTAGAGGCCCTCCCTCCTACAATGAGCAGTTCTTC
>14|.|TRBV7-2|TRBJ2-1|.
CASSLPSAYNEQFF
TGTGCCAGCAGCTTGCCTAGCGCTTACAATGAGCAGTTCTTC
>16|.|TRBV6-1|TRBJ1-6|once
CASSENRTPYNSPLHF
TGTGCCAGCAGTGAGAACAGGACCCCCTATAATTCACCCCTCCACTTT
>15|.|TRBV7-2|TRBJ2-3|.
CASSLAPTSTDTQYF
TGTGCCAGCAGCTTAGCCCCTACTAGCACAGATACGCAGTATTTT
>14|.|TRBV6-6|TRBJ2-1|.
CASSYSGRGNEQFF
TGTGCCAGCAGTTACTCAGGGAGAGGCAATGAGCAGTTCTTC
>15|TRBD2|TRBV28|TRBJ2-1|.
CASSNSGPSYNEQFF
TGTGCCAGCAGTAATAGCGGGCCTTCCTACAATGAGCAGTTCTTC
>15|TRBD1|TRBV10-3|TRBJ1-1|.
CAISEDRGSNTEAFF
TGTGCCATCAGTGAGGACAGGGGCTCGAACACTGAAGCTTTCTTT
>14|TRBD1|TRBV5-1|TRBJ1-1|.
CASSPDRGNTEAFF
TGCGCCAGCAGCCCTGACAGGGGGAACACTGAAGCTTTCTTT
>14|.|TRBV6-6|TRBJ2-1|.
CASSRPNTGNEQFF
TGTGCCAGCAGTCGGCCGAATACAGGGAATGAGCAGTTCTTC
>15|.|TRBV19|TRBJ1-6|.
CASRSGSSYNSPLHF
TGTGCCAGTAGATCGGGGAGCTCCTATAATTCACCCCTCCACTTT
>16|.|TRBV18|TRBJ2-3|.
CASSPKGTGLTDTQYF
TGTGCCAGCTCACCTAAAGGGACTGGCCTCACAGATACGCAGTATTTT
>12|.|TRBV18|TRBJ1-1|.
CASSPPGNEAFF
TGTGCCAGCTCCCCCCCCGGGAATGAAGCTTTCTTT
>20|TRBD1|TRBV23-1|TRBJ1-2|.
CASSQSRGRQGRRKLYGYTF
TGCGCCAGCAGTCAATCGAGAGGCCGACAGGGGAGGAGGAAGCTTTATGGCTACACCTTC
>14|TRBD1|TRBV6-1|TRBJ2-7|.
CASTGTVSTYEQYF
TGTGCCAGCACCGGGACAGTGTCAACCTACGAGCAGTACTTC
>16|.|TRBV7-8|TRBJ1-3|.
CASSLEGVISGNTIYF
TGTGCCAGCAGCTTAGAGGGGGTAATCTCTGGAAACACCATATATTTT
>13|.|TRBV19|TRBJ2-7|.
CASSSNGGYEQYF
TGTGCCAGTAGTAGTAACGGAGGCTACGAGCAGTACTTC
>15|.|TRBV30|TRBJ1-2|.
CAWTGQTSTNYGYTF
TGTGCCTGGACCGGACAGACCTCCACGAACTATGGCTACACCTTC
>17|.|TRBV4-3|TRBJ2-1|.
CASSQGQGGESYNEQFF
TGCGCCAGCAGCCAAGGACAAGGGGGGGAATCCTACAATGAGCAGTTCTTC
>17|TRBD1|TRBV7-2|TRBJ1-4|.
CASRETGGAGSNEKLFF
TGTGCCAGCAGGGAGACAGGGGGCGCCGGGTCTAATGAAAAACTGTTTTTT
>16|.|TRBV9|TRBJ2-2|.
CASSEDPSVNTGELFF
TGTGCCAGCAGTGAGGATCCTAGCGTGAACACCGGGGAGCTGTTTTTT
>14|.|TRBV7-6|TRBJ1-6|.
CASSLRTDNSPLHF
TGTGCCAGCAGTTTAAGAACGGATAATTCACCCCTCCACTTT
>14|.|TRBV5-1|TRBJ1-5|.
CASREAGTNQPQHF
TGCGCCAGCAGAGAAGCAGGAACCAATCAGCCCCAGCATTTT
>15|TRBD2|TRBV10-3|TRBJ2-3|.
CAISVTSGGPDTQYF
TGTGCCATCAGTGTAACTAGCGGGGGCCCAGATACGCAGTATTTT
>15|.|TRBV5-1|TRBJ1-1|.
CASSLAGEGNTEAFF
TGCGCCAGCAGCTTGGCCGGGGAGGGGAACACTGAAGCTTTCTTT
>16|.|TRBV5-1|TRBJ1-6|.
CASSPGLTSSNSPLHF
TGCGCCAGCAGCCCGGGTCTTACTTCATCTAATTCACCCCTCCACTTT
>14|.|TRBV15|TRBJ2-7|.
CATSRELLVYEQYF
TGTGCCACCAGCAGAGAACTCCTTGTCTACGAGCAGTACTTC
>17|.|TRBV9|TRBJ1-4|.
CASSAPWGGANNEKLFF
TGTGCCAGCAGCGCCCCGTGGGGGGGGGCGAATAATGAAAAACTGTTTTTT
>15|TRBD1|TRBV6-1|TRBJ1-2|.
CASSLPGTGNYGYTF
TGTGCCAGCAGTTTACCCGGGACAGGGAACTATGGCTACACCTTC
>15|TRBD1|TRBV11-2|TRBJ2-5|.
CASSLVGTGQETQYF
TGTGCCAGCAGCTTAGTGGGGACAGGACAAGAGACCCAGTACTTC